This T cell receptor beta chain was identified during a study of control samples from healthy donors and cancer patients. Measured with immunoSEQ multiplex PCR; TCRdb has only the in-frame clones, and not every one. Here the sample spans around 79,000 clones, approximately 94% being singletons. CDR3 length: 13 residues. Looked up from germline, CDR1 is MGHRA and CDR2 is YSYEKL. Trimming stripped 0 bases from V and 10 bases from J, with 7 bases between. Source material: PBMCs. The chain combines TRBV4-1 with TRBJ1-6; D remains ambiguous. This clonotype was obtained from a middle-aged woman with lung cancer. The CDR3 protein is CASSQEWESPLHF. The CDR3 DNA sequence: TGCGCCAGCAGCCAAGAATGGGAATCACCCCTCCACTTT.